The clone carrying this T cell receptor beta chain was seen many times. Its specificity is unknown. The data belong to a study of T cell repertoires in cytomegalovirus infection. The wider study: CMV epitopes that were recently identified and HLA-C-restricted were used alongside well-studied HLA-B-restricted ones. Public TCR beta signature analysis indicated the presence of both CMV infection and matching HLA type.

The CDR3 extends over 15 amino acids. CDR1 is SGHAT and CDR2 is FQNNGV in the germline V gene. Losses at the gene ends were 1 base for V and 7 bases for J; bases not matched to a gene: 9. TCRdb fed the reads into MiXCR, producing one record per CDR3 protein. The sample holds 230,000 or so distinct CDR3 sequences, roughly 34% seen once. The clonotype was recovered from a human donor in good health (CMV status not recorded). Some clones in this sample may be carry-over from other donors' samples. The rearrangement uses TRBV11-2 and TRBJ2-7; 8 bases match TRBD2. The source was CD8+ T cells from cultured PBMCs, collected from culture after CMV antigen stimulation. The CDR3 region has the DNA TGTGCCAGCAGCTTAGCGGGGGGGCTGAAGGGTGAGCAGTACTTC. It specifies CASSLAGGLKGEQYF.